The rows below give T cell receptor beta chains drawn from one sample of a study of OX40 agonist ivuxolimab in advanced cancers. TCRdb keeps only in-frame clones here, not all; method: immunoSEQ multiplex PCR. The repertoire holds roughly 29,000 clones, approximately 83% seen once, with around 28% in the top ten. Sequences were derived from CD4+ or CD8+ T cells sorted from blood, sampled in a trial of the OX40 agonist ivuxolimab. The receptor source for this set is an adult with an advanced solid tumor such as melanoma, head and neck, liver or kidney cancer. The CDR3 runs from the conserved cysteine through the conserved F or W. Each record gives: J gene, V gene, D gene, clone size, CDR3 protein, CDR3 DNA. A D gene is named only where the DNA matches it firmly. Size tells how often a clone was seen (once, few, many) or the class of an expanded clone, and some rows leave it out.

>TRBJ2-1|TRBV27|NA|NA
CASSWSGRARYNEQFF
TGTGCCAGCAGTTGGTCGGGCAGGGCGAGGTACAATGAGCAGTTCTTC
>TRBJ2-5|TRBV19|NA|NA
CASSARQDQETQYF
TGTGCCAGTAGTGCCCGACAGGACCAAGAGACCCAGTACTTC
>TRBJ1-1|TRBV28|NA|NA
CASRQPPGQLNTEAFF
TGTGCCAGCAGACAACCCCCCGGACAGCTGAACACTGAAGCTTTCTTT
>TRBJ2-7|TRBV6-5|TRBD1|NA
CASSYDRAGEQYF
TGTGCCAGCAGTTACGACAGGGCTGGCGAGCAGTACTTC
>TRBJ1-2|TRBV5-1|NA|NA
CASSLGGGDYTF
TGCGCCAGCAGCTTGGGTGGGGGCGACTACACCTTC
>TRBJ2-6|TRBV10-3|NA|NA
CAISADSGANVLTF
TGTGCCATCAGTGCTGACTCTGGGGCCAACGTCCTGACTTTC
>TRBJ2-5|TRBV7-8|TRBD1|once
CASSQGQGETQYF
TGTGCCAGCAGCCAGGGACAGGGAGAGACCCAGTACTTC
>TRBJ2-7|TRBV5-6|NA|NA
CASSPEGAYEQYF
TGTGCCAGCAGCCCGGAGGGGGCCTACGAGCAGTACTTC
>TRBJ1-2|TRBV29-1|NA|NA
CSVEDFSGSGGYTF
TGCAGCGTTGAAGATTTCTCGGGCTCCGGTGGCTACACCTTC
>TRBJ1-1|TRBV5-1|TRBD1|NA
CASSFYGRDRVFSEAFF
TGCGCCAGCAGCTTTTACGGGCGCGACAGGGTGTTCTCTGAAGCTTTCTTT
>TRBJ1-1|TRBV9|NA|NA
CASSPRRLEAFF
TGTGCCAGCTCCCCAAGGCGGTTGGAAGCTTTCTTT
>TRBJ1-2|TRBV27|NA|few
CASGPRVYGYTF
TGTGCCAGCGGCCCCAGGGTTTATGGCTACACCTTC
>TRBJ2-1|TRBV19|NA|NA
CASSIVPGYNEQFF
TGTGCCAGTAGTATTGTCCCAGGTTACAATGAGCAGTTCTTC
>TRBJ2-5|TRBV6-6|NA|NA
CASTPSGQGETQYF
TGTGCCAGCACCCCCAGCGGGCAGGGAGAGACCCAGTACTTC
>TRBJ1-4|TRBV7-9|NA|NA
CASSPQGWEDEKLFF
TGTGCCAGCAGCCCCCAGGGGTGGGAGGATGAAAAACTGTTTTTT
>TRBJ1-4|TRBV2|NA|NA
CASSEGQFEKLFF
TGTGCCAGCAGCGAGGGGCAGTTCGAAAAACTGTTTTTT
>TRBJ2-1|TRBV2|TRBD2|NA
CASTFSGAGYNEQFF
TGTGCCAGCACCTTTAGCGGGGCAGGATACAATGAGCAGTTCTTC
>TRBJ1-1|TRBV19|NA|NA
CASSIIGDPRAFF
TGTGCCAGTAGTATCATCGGAGATCCGAGGGCTTTCTTT
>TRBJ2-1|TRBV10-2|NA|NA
CASSEDSNYNEQFF
TGCGCCAGCAGTGAGGACAGCAACTACAATGAGCAGTTCTTC
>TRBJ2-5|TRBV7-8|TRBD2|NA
CASSYGRGGRETQYF
TGTGCCAGCAGCTACGGACGGGGGGGGAGAGAGACCCAGTACTTC
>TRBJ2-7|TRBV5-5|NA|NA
CASSLEADYYEQYF
TGTGCCAGCAGCTTGGAGGCAGACTATTACGAGCAGTACTTC
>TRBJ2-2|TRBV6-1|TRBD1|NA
CASSRDRVNTGELFF
TGTGCCAGCAGTAGAGACAGGGTTAACACCGGGGAGCTGTTTTTT
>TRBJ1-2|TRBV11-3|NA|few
CASSGQLVNYGYTF
TGTGCCAGCAGCGGACAGTTAGTTAACTATGGCTACACCTTC
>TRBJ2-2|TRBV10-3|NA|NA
CAIRPNTGELFF
TGTGCCATCAGGCCGAACACCGGGGAGCTGTTTTTT